This T cell receptor (beta chain) was retrieved from a study of blood T cell repertoires in COVID-19 (dated by TCRdb to the early 2020s). About the study as a whole: Samples covering the acute and convalescent phases of COVID-19 were provided by collaborators in the United States, Italy and Spain. The material from the prospective study consisted of cDNA or gDNA derived from T cells, B-cell-depleted T cells, or PBMCs. Where available, HLA class I and class II types were obtained from metadata supplied by the sample provider rather than from assay-based typing. A de-identified subject ID, COVID-19 status, age in years and sex were almost always included in the sample metadata. Samples came from the ongoing ImmuneRACE study (first 160 participants) plus 1,254 subjects from 6 global collaborators. The repertoires were made available in a free public database intended to serve as a resource for research on the immune response to SARS-CoV-2. The dataset comprised deeply sampled blood TCRbeta repertoires from subjects exposed to, actively infected with, or recovered from COVID-19. The paper as a whole reports these results and caveats: Clinical and demographic metadata were provided uncurated, with the amount varying by source and participant.

TCRbeta CDR3 regions were amplified from genomic DNA by means of the immunoSEQ Assay, a bias-controlled multiplex PCR. In the original analysis: Within the assay, amplification of reference gene primers was used to estimate how many nucleated cells each sample contained. Sequence reads were collapsed and filtered to measure the absolute abundance of every unique TCRbeta CDR3 rearrangement. For each sample, productive Simpson clonality was calculated as the square root of Simpson's diversity index across productive rearrangements. TCRdb holds this immuneACCESS table with in-frame rearrangements only. Some clones are missing; in checked studies, unresolved V genes explain under half, and the rest has no known cause. V, J and clone size are taken as reported in that table, and D and trimming were inferred from the DNA itself. The sample yields about 270,000 clones; 90% were counted once. The ten largest make up approximately 4% of the sample.

This clone has a handful of counts. Its antigen is not yet known. Base qualities are not provided; no much larger clone lies one nucleotide away. Enrolling through a virtual design, the prospective study's participants ranged in age from about 18 to 89 years and lived across 24 United States geographic areas. To assign participants to cohorts, the prospective study relied on clinical history that participants themselves reported in a screening survey and a study questionnaire. Mobile phlebotomists in the prospective study collected whole blood, serum and a nasopharyngeal or oropharyngeal swab from every participant. Prospective study participants could optionally give additional blood draws and questionnaires over an approximately 2-month period. Prospective study blood samples were shipped either frozen or at room temperature before DNA extraction. V sheds 7 bases and J sheds 0 bases, leaving 9 bases between their ends. Taken from the germline V gene (reference sequence), the CDR1 and CDR2 loops are LNHDA and SQIVND. Including cysteine and phenylalanine, the CDR3 has 14 amino acids. Solely the CDR3 DNA is kept, with 42 bases framed from the first base.

The rearranged chain carries TRBV19 and TRBJ2-2; a tentative D match to TRBD2 spans 5 bases. This TCR was sampled from a woman between 25 and 40 years old with acute COVID-19. Sequences were obtained from PBMCs or T cells enriched from blood (not recorded which). CDR3 loop: CASNEAANTGELFF. The nucleotide sequence is TGTGCCAGTAACGAAGCGGCGAACACCGGGGAGCTGTTTTTT.